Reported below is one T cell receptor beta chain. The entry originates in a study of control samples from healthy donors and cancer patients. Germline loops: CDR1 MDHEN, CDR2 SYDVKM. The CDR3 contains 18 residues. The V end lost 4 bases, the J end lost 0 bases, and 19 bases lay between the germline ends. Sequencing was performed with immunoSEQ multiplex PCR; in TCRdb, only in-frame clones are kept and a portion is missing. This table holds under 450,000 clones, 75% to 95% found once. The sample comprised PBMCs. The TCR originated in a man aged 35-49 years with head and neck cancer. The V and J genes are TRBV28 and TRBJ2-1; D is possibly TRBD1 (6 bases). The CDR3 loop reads CASSSPFPGTPSYNEQFF. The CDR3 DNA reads TGTGCCAGCAGTTCTCCTTTCCCCGGGACACCCTCCTACAATGAGCAGTTCTTC.